This T cell receptor (beta chain) stems from a study of T-cell memory formation after mild COVID-19. The wider study: The study found TCR clusters largely donor specific. Study observations and caveats: Clones that contracted from day 15 to 85 were balanced CD4/CD8, while later expanders leaned CD4+.

This clonotype was seen many times. The target antigen is unknown. 5'RACE with constant-segment primers yielded barcoded, UMI-tagged TCR alpha and TCR beta cDNA libraries. TCRdb re-derived calls from the 5' RACE reads in MiXCR, one entry per CDR3 protein. The sample shows 300,000 to 400,000 distinct CDR3 sequences, less than 20% of them seen only once. The CDR3 loop spans 13 amino acids. Germline values: CDR1 LGHDT, CDR2 YNNKEL (reference sequence). V was pared by 5 bases and J by 6 bases, with 12 bases between. The chain is built from TRBV3-1 and TRBJ2-3; the D gene is possibly TRBD2 (5 bases). Sequencing was carried out using PBMCs or a T cell subset sorted from them (not recorded which). The TCR sequence derives from a man between 18 and 29 years old who had mild COVID-19 (a few samples of this study predate the infection). Cell type and time point are not known. CDR3 in amino acids: CASSLRRLDTQYF. The CDR3 bases are TGTGCCAGCAGCTTGCGGAGGCTTGATACGCAGTATTTT.